The 31 T cell receptor beta chains below come from one sample, sequenced in a study of liver allograft versus peripheral blood T cells. Looking at the study overall: Liver transplant recipients had T cell receptor repertoires compared between transplanted liver and peripheral blood.

TCRdb re-called the reads through MiXCR, storing one row per CDR3 protein. The sample consists of 8,900 or so distinct CDR3 sequences, over 20% of them appearing once. These receptors all come from a human patient who had a liver transplant. Some T cells may be provided by the graft donor.

The rearrangement joins TRBV30 to TRBJ1-4; tentative D call: TRBD1 (5 bases). Germline V gene lookup returns CDR1 GTSNPN and CDR2 SVGIG (reference sequence). The germline V and J ends were trimmed by 3 bases and 4 bases, with 9 bases remaining between them. The CDR3 has 13 amino acids. CDR3: CAWSADINEKLFF. The CDR3 coding sequence is TGTGCCTGGAGCGCGGACATTAATGAAAAACTGTTTTTT.

This clonotype was recorded many times. The J gene is TRBJ2-2, the V gene TRBV6-1, with 12 bases that match TRBD2. The CDR3 contains 18 residues. V gave up 7 bases and J gave up 5 bases; unmatched junction bases: 14. The germline gives CDR1 MNHNS, CDR2 SASEGT. The DNA for the CDR3 is TGTGCCAGCATTCTCGGGGCGACTAGCGGGAGTGGTACCGGGGAGCTGTTTTTT. Translating gives CASILGATSGSGTGELFF.

The chain is built from TRBV20-1 and TRBJ1-3; a possible D gene is TRBD1 (5 bases). Germline-derived CDR1 and CDR2 are DFQATT and SNEGSKA (reference sequence). CDR3 size: 15 residues. V dropped 3 bases and J dropped 5 bases, with 17 bases sitting between them. The CDR3 here is CSARGVRPLRNTIYF. DNA for the CDR3: TGCAGTGCTAGGGGGGTAAGGCCTCTAAGAAACACCATATATTTT.

By proportion, this clonotype is medium-sized. V is TRBV5-4 and J is TRBJ1-1; tentative D call: TRBD1 (6 bases). Germline V gene sequence: CDR1 SGHNT, CDR2 YYREEE (reference sequence). Trimming took 0 bases from V and 1 from J, leaving 10 bases between them. The CDR3 extends over 15 amino acids. Here the CDR3 reads CASSLGGQQNTEAFF. CDR3 nucleotides: TGTGCCAGCAGCTTGGGGGGACAACAGAACACTGAAGCTTTCTTT.

This clonotype has just one count. The V call is TRBV20-1, the J call TRBJ2-2; TRBD2 might be the D (7 bases). The CDR3 spans 15 residues. Germline V lookup: CDR1 DFQATT, CDR2 SNEGSKA (reference sequence). Deletions cut 1 base from V and 1 base from J, with 10 bases between. As DNA, the CDR3 is TGCAGTGCTAGAGCGGGGGGACAGAACACCGGGGAGCTGTTTTTT. Amino acid sequence: CSARAGGQNTGELFF.

This chain uses TRBV7-9 with TRBJ2-7; TRBD1 is a possible D gene (6 bases). Germline V lookup: CDR1 SEHNR, CDR2 FQNEAQ (reference sequence). The CDR3 consists of 17 residues. V was trimmed by 8 bases and J by 2 bases, leaving 25 bases between them. The CDR3 protein is CASPKKAVRGHPYEQYF. The CDR3 DNA is TGTGCCAGCCCTAAAAAGGCGGTCAGGGGCCATCCCTACGAGCAGTACTTC.

This clonotype showed up many times. The chain carries TRBV24-1 and TRBJ1-5; D gene unclear. Germline lookup yields CDR1 KGHDR and CDR2 SFDVKD. The ends were cut back, 5 bases at V and 7 bases at J, with 11 bases in the middle. This CDR3 has 13 residues. CDR3 region: CATSGAHGQPQHF. The CDR3 coding sequence is TGTGCCACCAGTGGAGCACACGGGCAGCCCCAGCATTTT.

This clonotype came up once. One base away lies a much larger clone, so this may be a sequencing read error. This chain uses TRBV19 with TRBJ2-3, with 7 bases identical to TRBD1. The CDR3 has 14 amino acids. The germline V gene has CDR1 LNHDA and CDR2 SQIVND (reference sequence). CDR3 nucleotides: TGTTCCAGTAGTCTACAGGGGCCCGAAGATACGCAGTATTTT. Amino acids: CSSSLQGPEDTQYF.

The chain recombines TRBV6-2 or TRBV6-3 with TRBJ1-5; TRBD1 matches 8 bases. The CDR3 runs 15 residues. Germline values: CDR1 MNHEY, CDR2 SVGEGT. V shed 4 bases, J shed 4 bases, and the junction held 6 bases outside the gene matches. CDR3 amino acids: CASSSGTGGNQPQHF. CDR3 nucleotides: TGTGCCAGCAGTTCCGGGACAGGAGGGAATCAGCCCCAGCATTTT.

The chain uses TRBV6-5 and TRBJ1-2, with D perhaps TRBD1 (6 bases). Trimming left V 6 bases short and J 12 bases short, with 17 bases between. The CDR3 sequence is 12 residues long. Germline loops: CDR1 MNHEY, CDR2 SVGAGI. CDR3 sequence reads: CASRPTQGLHTF. CDR3 sequence (DNA): TGTGCCAGCAGGCCGACACAGGGATTGCACACCTTC.

This clonotype was detected a few times. V and J are TRBV28 and TRBJ1-2; unclear D gene. The V end lost 3 bases, the J end lost 4 bases, and 12 bases lay between the germline ends. Germline V CDR1 and CDR2: MDHEN, SYDVKM. This CDR3 has 14 amino acids. The CDR3 is CASSLGRFFYGYTF. In DNA form, the CDR3 reads TGTGCCAGCAGTTTGGGCAGGTTTTTCTATGGCTACACCTTC.

CDR3 coding DNA: TGTGCCAGCAGCTTAAGTCTCGGGACAGGTCGGTTGCGGAATGAGCAGTTCTTC. Its translation: CASSLSLGTGRLRNEQFF. The gene calls are TRBV11-1 and TRBJ2-1, with 8 nucleotides matching TRBD1. V shed 2 bases, J shed 7 bases, and the junction held 16 bases outside the gene matches. CDR3 size: 18 residues. CDR1 is SGHAT and CDR2 is FQDESV in the germline V gene (reference sequence).

V is TRBV5-4 and J is TRBJ2-7, with 8 bases that match TRBD1. V lost 4 bases, J lost 3 bases, and 15 bases stayed unmatched. The germline V gene has CDR1 SGHNT and CDR2 YYREEE (reference sequence). The CDR3 contains 17 residues. CDR3 region: CASSIKPGQATFYEQYF. Written as DNA, the CDR3 is TGTGCCAGCAGCATAAAACCGGGACAGGCTACATTCTACGAGCAGTACTTC.

V is TRBV7-2 and J is TRBJ2-2, with a possible D match to TRBD2 (5 bases). Germline-derived CDR1 and CDR2 are SGHTA and FQGNSA. The CDR3 is 17 amino acids. Trimming took off 5 bases at V and 4 bases at J, with 20 bases between the two ends. CDR3 sequence reads: CASSAVAVSGVTGELFF. CDR3 DNA: TGTGCCAGCAGCGCCGTAGCCGTCAGCGGAGTCACCGGGGAGCTGTTTTTT.

This clonotype is medium-sized (0.01 to 0.1%) in the sample. The chain joins TRBV29-1 to TRBJ1-1; D may be TRBD1 (6 bases). The CDR3 covers 13 residues. The V end was cut by 2 bases, the J end by 0 bases, with 7 bases between. Germline V gene lookup returns CDR1 SQVTM and CDR2 ANQGSEA. CDR3 DNA: TGCAGCGTTGAACGACAGGTGAACACTGAAGCTTTCTTT. It codes for CSVERQVNTEAFF.

CDR3 loop: CASRGTEAFF. The DNA of the CDR3 is TGTGCCAGTAGAGGAACTGAAGCTTTCTTT. V gene TRBV19 combines with J gene TRBJ1-1, with no clear D. The germline V and J ends were trimmed by 6 bases and 5 bases, with 4 bases remaining between them. The CDR3 consists of 10 residues. Germline V lookup: CDR1 LNHDA, CDR2 SQIVND (reference sequence). Variable domain in full (rest from reference TRBV19 and TRBJ1-1): DGGITQSPKYLFRKEGQNVTLSCEQNLNHDAMYWYRQDPGQGLRLIYYSQIVNDFQKGDIAEGYSVSREKKESFPLTVTSAQKNPTAFYLCASRGTEAFFGQGTRLTVV.

This clonotype qualifies as medium-sized. This chain connects TRBV6-1 to TRBJ1-2; 10 bases align to TRBD1. The length of the CDR3 is 15 residues. V shed 6 bases and J 7 bases; nucleotides not matched to a gene: 11. Germline CDR1 is MNHNS and CDR2 is SASEGT. In DNA, the CDR3 is TGTGCCAGCAGAAAAGCCGGGACAGGGGCAGGTGGCTACACCTTC. Translating gives CASRKAGTGAGGYTF.

By share of the sample, this clonotype is medium-sized. This rearrangement joins TRBV18 to TRBJ2-3; weak D call: TRBD2 (5 bases). V dropped 0 bases and J dropped 0 bases, with 13 bases sitting between them. CDR3 length equals 17 residues. CDR1 and CDR2 from the germline V gene are KGHSH and LQKENI. Here the CDR3 reads CASSPPWLRESTDTQYF. In DNA, the CDR3 is TGTGCCAGCTCACCACCGTGGTTGAGGGAGAGCACAGATACGCAGTATTTT.

This clonotype appeared a few times. This chain uses TRBV6-1 with TRBJ2-7; D is possibly TRBD1 (5 bases). The V and J ends lost 7 bases and 2 bases respectively, with 12 bases between them. This CDR3 is 13 amino acids long. Germline CDR1 MNHNS, CDR2 SASEGT. This CDR3 is CASTRAGTYEQYF. CDR3 in DNA: TGTGCCAGCACTCGGGCAGGGACCTACGAGCAGTACTTC.

The chain has TRBV20-1 and TRBJ1-6; TRBD1 might be the D (6 bases). This CDR3 contains 15 residues. Germline CDR1 is DFQATT and CDR2 is SNEGSKA (reference sequence). V lost 5 bases to trimming and J lost 7 bases, with 18 bases between them. CDR3 coding DNA: TGCAGTGCTGTAGGGGGTGTTAGTAGCAATTCACCCCTCCACTTT. Its protein product is CSAVGGVSSNSPLHF.

This clonotype came up many times. The chain has TRBV29-1 and TRBJ1-3, with D hard to call. Germline V CDR1 and CDR2: SQVTM, ANQGSEA. The ends were cut back, 6 bases at V and 4 bases at J, with 7 bases in the middle. The CDR3 is 11 residues long. In DNA form, the CDR3 reads TGCAGCGTGCGGATGGGAAACACCATATATTTT. Translation: CSVRMGNTIYF.

The rearrangement uses TRBV11-2 and TRBJ1-1; D gene unclear. V was cut by 1 base and J by 6 bases, with 9 bases left in between. Germline-derived CDR1 and CDR2 are SGHAT and FQNNGV. The CDR3 has 13 amino acids. CDR3 DNA sequence: TGTGCCAGCAGCTTAGGTCAAAAGGCTGAAGCTTTCTTT. Protein sequence: CASSLGQKAEAFF.

Judged by abundance, this clonotype is medium-sized. This chain links TRBV18 with TRBJ2-1, with a possible D match to TRBD2 (5 bases). CDR3 size: 14 residues. Germline loops: CDR1 KGHSH, CDR2 LQKENI. V lost 2 bases, J lost 7 bases, and 12 bases lay in between. The CDR3 nucleotides are TGTGCCAGCTCACCAAGGCAGAGGGATAATGAGCAGTTCTTC. Its protein product is CASSPRQRDNEQFF.

This clonotype appeared a single time. The chain uses TRBV11-2 and TRBJ2-7, with D perhaps TRBD1 (6 bases). The CDR3 is 16 residues long. The germline CDR1 and CDR2 sequences are SGHAT and FQNNGV. Between the trimmed V and J ends, which lost 0 bases and 2 bases, there was a span of 14 bases. CDR3 sequence: CASSLDRTALPYEQYF. CDR3 coding DNA: TGTGCCAGCAGCTTAGATCGGACAGCCCTTCCCTACGAGCAGTACTTC.

The rearrangement joins TRBV20-1 to TRBJ1-2; no clear D gene. Trimming pared 2 bases from V and 0 bases from J, leaving 10 bases between. The length of the CDR3 is 14 residues. Germline V gene data show CDR1 as DFQATT and CDR2 as SNEGSKA (reference sequence). Written as DNA, the CDR3 is TGCAGTGCTAGACCAAGCGGCGCTAACTATGGCTACACCTTC. Translated: CSARPSGANYGYTF.

This chain links TRBV12-3 or TRBV12-4 with TRBJ2-7; no definite D call. This CDR3 contains 13 residues. Deletions cut 1 base from V and 5 bases from J, with 9 bases between. The CDR3 spells CASSLGGSDEQYF. CDR3 coding DNA: TGTGCCAGCAGTTTAGGGGGTTCCGACGAGCAGTACTTC.

The V call is TRBV7-9, the J call TRBJ2-3, with D unresolved. This CDR3 spans 14 amino acids. Trimming left V 2 bases short and J 1 base short, with 7 bases between. Germline loops: CDR1 SEHNR, CDR2 FQNEAQ (reference sequence). The CDR3 region is CASSLLQGTDTQYF. The CDR3 region has the DNA TGTGCCAGCAGCTTACTGCAAGGCACAGATACGCAGTATTTT.

This clonotype has a single count. The CDR3 nucleotides are TGTGCCAGCAGTTTAGGGGGCAGGGGTTACACTGAAGCTTTCTTT. This sequence encodes CASSLGGRGYTEAFF. The V call is TRBV28, the J call TRBJ1-1, with D perhaps TRBD1 (6 bases). The CDR3 consists of 15 residues. V gave up 2 bases and J gave up 3 bases, with 13 bases separating them. Germline CDR1 and CDR2: MDHEN and SYDVKM.

The CDR3 coding sequence is TGTGCCAGTAAGTTGAACACTGAAGCTTTCTTT. Translated: CASKLNTEAFF. The chain uses TRBV12-3 or TRBV12-4 and TRBJ1-1; D is unclear. The V and J ends lost 9 bases and 0 bases respectively, with 5 bases between them. This CDR3 has 11 amino acids.

This clonotype was counted only a few times. The chain couples TRBV28 to TRBJ1-4; possibly TRBD1 for D (5 bases). Trimming stripped 5 bases from V and 5 bases from J, with 21 bases between. From germline, CDR1 is MDHEN and CDR2 SYDVKM. The CDR3 consists of 17 residues. This CDR3 is CASSTSGLGERNEKLFF. DNA of the CDR3: TGTGCCAGCAGTACATCAGGGCTGGGGGAACGAAATGAAAAACTGTTTTTT.

V is TRBV28 and J is TRBJ2-3; D is perhaps TRBD2 (5 bases). Trimming removed 5 bases at V and 2 bases at J, with 20 bases between. The CDR3 runs to 17 residues. Germline assignment: CDR1 MDHEN and CDR2 SYDVKM. The CDR3, as DNA: TGTGCCAGCAGTCCCTTCTCAAACCTAGCCCACACAGATACGCAGTATTTT. Translation gives CASSPFSNLAHTDTQYF.